The 30 T cell receptor beta chains below were found in one sample sequenced in a study of T cell responses to AZD1222 COVID-19 vaccine. Some clones are missing from TCRdb's copy, which holds only in-frame ones; the method was immunoSEQ multiplex PCR. This table holds about 110,000 clones, roughly 90% found once. This sample comprised peripheral blood, obtained on day 0 of MenACWY control vaccination. The receptor set was obtained from an adult in good health.

This sequence joins TRBV11-2 and TRBJ2-7, with no clear D. Germline V lookup: CDR1 SGHAT, CDR2 FQNNGV. V lost 4 bases to trimming and J lost 3 bases, with 16 bases between them. The CDR3 extends over 15 amino acids. The CDR3 spells CASSWSTTSNYEQYF. The CDR3 bases are TGTGCCAGCAGCTGGTCTACTACAAGCAACTACGAGCAGTACTTC.

This clone has just a few counts. The chain employs TRBV6-5 and TRBJ2-7, with D unclear. This CDR3 is 13 amino acids long. V gave up 2 bases and J gave up 1 base, with 6 bases separating them. Germline V gives CDR1 MNHEY, CDR2 SVGAGI. The CDR3 is CASSYASSYEQYF. The CDR3 nucleotides read TGTGCCAGCAGTTACGCCAGTTCCTACGAGCAGTACTTC.

The chain combines TRBV2 with TRBJ1-1; 9 bases fit TRBD1. V dropped 8 bases and J dropped 1; count of bases not matched to a gene: 5. The CDR3 has 14 residues. Germline values: CDR1 SNHLY, CDR2 FYNNEI. The CDR3 DNA follows: TGTGCCAGCTATCAGGGACAGGGGAACACTGAAGCTTTCTTT. This sequence encodes CASYQGQGNTEAFF.

The genes are TRBV18 and TRBJ1-6; tentative D call: TRBD1 (6 bases). Germline CDR1 is KGHSH and CDR2 is LQKENI. V lost 8 bases, J lost 7 bases, and 15 bases lay in between. There are 14 residues in the CDR3. CDR3 sequence reads: CASRGAARNSPLHF. DNA of the CDR3: TGTGCCAGCAGGGGGGCGGCCCGGAATTCACCCCTCCACTTT.

The genes are TRBV30 and TRBJ1-5; D gene unclear. The V gene's germline CDR1 is GTSNPN and CDR2 SVGIG (reference sequence). The CDR3 runs to 14 residues. V lost 0 bases to trimming and J lost 11 bases, with 17 bases between them. CDR3 in amino acids: CAWSVTVSSEAQHF. In nucleotides, the CDR3 is TGTGCCTGGAGTGTAACGGTGAGTAGTGAAGCCCAGCATTTT.

This chain uses TRBV19 with TRBJ1-5, with unresolved D. V lost 7 bases to trimming and J lost 3 bases, with 19 bases between them. CDR3 length: 16 amino acids. CDR1 LNHDA and CDR2 SQIVND come from the germline V gene (reference sequence). CDR3 loop: CASTTNPPGHNQPQHF. The CDR3 coding sequence is TGTGCCAGTACCACCAACCCCCCGGGCCACAATCAGCCCCAGCATTTT.

The chain recombines TRBV6-2 or TRBV6-3 with TRBJ1-1; D is perhaps TRBD1 (5 bases). From germline, CDR1 is MNHEY and CDR2 SVGEGT. V lost 6 bases, J lost 3 bases, and 14 bases lay in between. The CDR3 loop spans 14 amino acids. The CDR3 coding sequence is TGTGCCAGCAGCTCCGTTGGGGGGGACACTGAAGCTTTCTTT. It specifies CASSSVGGDTEAFF.

V usage is TRBV7-9 and J usage is TRBJ2-3; weak D call: TRBD2 (6 bases). Germline V gives CDR1 SEHNR, CDR2 FQNEAQ (reference sequence). V was trimmed by 5 bases and J by 0 bases, leaving 18 bases between them. This CDR3 region has 17 residues. CDR3 DNA: TGTGCCAGCAGCCCCGGGATAGCGGTTACTAGCACAGATACGCAGTATTTT. As protein: CASSPGIAVTSTDTQYF.

The chain's CDR3 is CASSYSAHSWEPQHF. DNA of the CDR3: TGTGCCAGCAGTTACTCCGCCCATTCTTGGGAGCCCCAGCATTTT. The J gene is TRBJ1-5, the V gene TRBV6-5; the D is unclear. Germline values: CDR1 MNHEY, CDR2 SVGAGI. The CDR3 is made up of 15 amino acids. The V gene lost 0 bases and the J gene lost 8 bases, with 14 bases spanning the gap.

The genes are TRBV20-1 and TRBJ2-7, with D possibly matching TRBD2 (5 bases). Looked up from germline, CDR1 is DFQATT and CDR2 is SNEGSKA (reference sequence). Trimming removed 6 bases at V and 1 base at J, with 7 bases between. The CDR3 spans 11 residues. The CDR3 loop reads CSAGKSYEQYF. The CDR3 DNA sequence: TGCAGTGCCGGGAAATCCTACGAGCAGTACTTC.

The chain combines TRBV4-1 with TRBJ1-5; D might be TRBD1 (5 bases). Looked up from germline, CDR1 is MGHRA and CDR2 is YSYEKL. The V and J ends lost 6 bases and 5 bases respectively, with 17 bases between them. The CDR3 has 15 residues. In DNA form, the CDR3 reads TGCGCCAGCAGACGACGGACGGAGGGGCATCAGCCCCAGCATTTT. Protein product: CASRRRTEGHQPQHF.

This chain links TRBV4-1 with TRBJ2-4; TRBD1 matches 10 bases. The CDR3 contains 18 residues. V lost 4 bases to trimming and J lost 0 bases; unmatched junction nucleotides: 9. The germline V gene has CDR1 MGHRA and CDR2 YSYEKL. The CDR3 bases are TGCGCCAGCAGCCCCGGGTCGGACAGGGGGGTAGCCAAAAACATTCAGTACTTC. Protein sequence: CASSPGSDRGVAKNIQYF.

This sequence joins TRBV10-3 and TRBJ2-7; 7 positions match TRBD2. With V trimmed by 7 bases and J by 2 bases, 5 bases remained unmatched. This CDR3 has 13 residues. Per the germline V gene, CDR1 is ENHRY and CDR2 is SYGVKD. DNA of the CDR3: TGTGCCATCAATAGCGCGGGGGCCTACGAGCAGTACTTC. The encoded protein is CAINSAGAYEQYF.

This chain joins TRBV11-1 and TRBJ2-1; 8 nucleotides line up with TRBD2. Germline V CDR1 and CDR2: SGHAT, FQDESV (reference sequence). This CDR3 is built from 16 residues. The junction had 9 bases not matched to a gene; V was cut back by 5 bases and J by 3 bases. This CDR3 is CASSTPGGGHYNEQFF. The CDR3 DNA reads TGTGCCAGCAGCACGCCCGGGGGGGGACACTACAATGAGCAGTTCTTC.

The chain joins TRBV19 to TRBJ2-1, with TRBD2 as a possible D gene (6 bases). V gave up 8 bases and J gave up 6 bases, with 11 bases separating them. CDR1 is LNHDA and CDR2 is SQIVND in the germline V gene (reference sequence). The CDR3 is 12 amino acids. In DNA, the CDR3 is TGTGCCAGTGGGGACTGGGGCAATGAGCAGTTCTTC. Translating gives CASGDWGNEQFF.

The gene calls are TRBV19 and TRBJ1-3; D gene unclear. The CDR3 runs 14 residues. Germline CDR1 reads LNHDA; CDR2 reads SQIVND (reference sequence). Trimming shortened V by 9 bases and J by 0 bases, and 12 bases separated the two germline ends. CDR3 DNA: TGTGCCAGCAGCCTGATATACTCTGGAAACACCATATATTTT. As protein: CASSLIYSGNTIYF.

V usage is TRBV2 and J usage is TRBJ2-7, with D perhaps TRBD2 (5 bases). Germline V lookup: CDR1 SNHLY, CDR2 FYNNEI. The CDR3 loop spans 15 amino acids. Trimming shortened V by 6 bases and J by 0 bases, and 15 bases separated the two germline ends. The CDR3 sequence is CASSMRTLSSYEQYF. The CDR3 DNA is TGTGCCAGCAGCATGAGGACTTTGAGCTCCTACGAGCAGTACTTC.

V and J are TRBV18 and TRBJ2-2, with D possibly matching TRBD1 (6 bases). Trimming removed 3 bases at V and 0 bases at J, with 11 bases between. The CDR3 covers 16 residues. In germline, CDR1 is KGHSH, CDR2 LQKENI. The CDR3 nucleotides are TGTGCCAGCTCACCCTCCGCAGGGGCGAACACCGGGGAGCTGTTTTTT. It yields the protein CASSPSAGANTGELFF.

This clone was counted only a few times. The gene calls are TRBV5-1 and TRBJ2-1; tentative D call: TRBD1 (6 bases). The CDR3 extends over 14 amino acids. Trimming shortened V by 8 bases and J by 5 bases, and 17 bases separated the two germline ends. Germline loops: CDR1 SGHRS, CDR2 YFSETQ. The chain's CDR3 is CASTGTSTNNEQFF. CDR3 coding DNA: TGCGCCAGTACAGGGACGAGTACTAACAATGAGCAGTTCTTC.

The V and J genes are TRBV28 and TRBJ1-3; no firm D call. CDR1 and CDR2 from the germline V gene are MDHEN and SYDVKM. The CDR3 loop spans 15 amino acids. The CDR3 loop is CASVEAEDSGNTIYF. CDR3 coding DNA: TGTGCAAGCGTCGAGGCGGAGGACTCTGGAAACACCATATATTTT. Complete variable domain (other parts from reference TRBV28 and TRBJ1-3): DVKVTQSSRYLVKRTGEKVFLECVQDMDHENMFWYRQDPGLGLRLIYFSYDVKMKEKGDIPEGYSVSREKKERFSLILESASTNQTSMYLCASVEAEDSGNTIYFGEGSWLTVV.

The chain carries TRBV30 and TRBJ2-7, with 7 bases identical to TRBD2. The length of the CDR3 is 14 residues. Losses at the gene ends were 2 bases for V and 1 base for J; bases not matched to a gene: 5. The germline CDR1 and CDR2 sequences are GTSNPN and SVGIG (reference sequence). The CDR3 DNA reads TGTGCCTGGAGTTCCGGGAGGTTATCCTACGAGCAGTACTTC. This gives the protein CAWSSGRLSYEQYF.

The chain carries TRBV6-5 and TRBJ1-5; D not resolved. The CDR3 runs 12 residues. V was cut by 6 bases and J by 4 bases, with 7 bases left in between. Germline CDR1 MNHEY, CDR2 SVGAGI. In nucleotides, the CDR3 is TGTGCCAGCAGCTTGGATAATCAGCCCCAGCATTTT. This translates into CASSLDNQPQHF.

The V and J genes are TRBV30 and TRBJ2-3, with 8 nucleotides matching TRBD2. V trimming: 1 base; J trimming: 1 base; junction bases outside the gene matches: 1. Germline V CDR1 and CDR2: GTSNPN, SVGIG (reference sequence). The CDR3 sequence is 14 residues long. The CDR3 DNA is TGTGCCTGGAGTGCGGGAGGGGGCACAGATACGCAGTATTTT. This gives the protein CAWSAGGGTDTQYF.

The chain joins TRBV21-1 to TRBJ2-7; the table's TRBD1 call for D was not verified on the DNA. TRBV21-1 is a listed pseudogene. The CDR3 loop spans 14 amino acids. CDR3 nucleotide sequence: TGTGCCAGCAAAGGGGGACAGGGTTCCTACGAGCAGTACTTC. The encoded protein is CASKGGQGSYEQYF.

This clone has a single count. The rearrangement uses TRBV7-2 and TRBJ2-7; D is uncertain. The CDR3 extends over 16 amino acids. V dropped 3 bases and J dropped 1 base, with 16 bases sitting between them. The germline V gene encodes CDR1 SGHTA and CDR2 FQGNSA. This CDR3 reads CASSFYGNPWSYEQYF. In DNA, the CDR3 is TGTGCCAGCAGCTTCTATGGGAACCCCTGGTCCTACGAGCAGTACTTC.

This clone was counted a few times. This rearrangement joins TRBV29-1 to TRBJ2-6; TRBD1 agrees at 11 bases. CDR1 and CDR2 from the germline V gene are SQVTM and ANQGSEA. The CDR3 sequence is 17 residues long. V shed 4 bases and J 0 bases; nucleotides not matched to a gene: 5. As DNA, the CDR3 is TGCAGCGTTGGAACCGGGACAGGGGGCTCTGGGGCCAACGTCCTGACTTTC. Its protein product is CSVGTGTGGSGANVLTF.

The V and J genes are TRBV9 and TRBJ1-3; D not resolved. The germline V and J ends were trimmed by 3 bases and 4 bases, with 11 bases remaining between them. This CDR3 spans 14 amino acids. The V gene's germline CDR1 is SGDLS and CDR2 YYNGEE. The CDR3 region is CASSAQVGGNTIYF. The CDR3 nucleotides are TGTGCCAGCAGCGCCCAAGTGGGAGGAAACACCATATATTTT.

About this clone: At one boundary the junction diverges from the germline segment, which might be a read error. The rearrangement uses TRBV29-1 and TRBJ2-7, with 10 bases aligning to TRBD1. The CDR3 runs to 14 residues. Germline V gives CDR1 SQVTM, CDR2 ANQGSEA. CDR3 sequence reads: CSVSAGQGSSEQYF. The DNA of the CDR3 is TGCAGCGTATCCGCGGGACAGGGGTCCTCCGAGCAGTACTTC.

V is TRBV9 and J is TRBJ2-3; D is ambiguous. The germline V gene has CDR1 SGDLS and CDR2 YYNGEE. The CDR3 runs 14 residues. V was trimmed by 0 bases and J by 0 bases, leaving 5 bases between them. CDR3 sequence reads: CASSVVPSTDTQYF. The CDR3 DNA reads as TGTGCCAGCAGCGTAGTCCCTAGCACAGATACGCAGTATTTT.

J is TRBJ1-5 and V is TRBV6-2 or TRBV6-3; D is ambiguous. Trimming cost V 4 bases and J 2 bases, with 12 bases left between them. The germline CDR1 and CDR2 sequences are MNHEY and SVGEGT. The CDR3 is 15 amino acids. The DNA of the CDR3 is TGTGCCAGCAGTTTCGCGGGTTCTGGCAATCAGCCCCAGCATTTT. Translated: CASSFAGSGNQPQHF.